The clone carrying this T cell receptor beta chain was observed a handful of times. Its cognate antigen is unknown. Making the TCR beta libraries involved quantitative 5'-RACE with molecular barcodes. TCRdb processed the 5' RACE reads anew with MiXCR; each CDR3 protein has one entry. There are over 700,000 distinct CDR3 sequences in the sample; 19% occur only once, and around 19% lies in the top ten. The sample comes from a study of CD8 T cells in ankylosing spondylitis. Broader study findings: What appeared characteristic of ankylosing spondylitis blood was a TCR beta motif of under 10 highly homologous variants. Disease-associated clones were reportedly significantly overrepresented in matched ankylosing spondylitis synovial fluid.

The sequence derives from a male donor with ankylosing spondylitis. The sequencing input was blood, either unsorted or a sorted T cell fraction (not recorded which).

The CDR3 protein is CASSHTNDRGFTGELFF. CDR3 nucleotide sequence: TGTGCCAGCAGCCACACAAATGACAGGGGGTTCACCGGGGAGCTGTTTTTT. The chain employs TRBV14 and TRBJ2-2; 9 nucleotides align to TRBD1. With V trimmed by 3 bases and J by 4 bases, 9 bases remained unmatched. The CDR3 length is 17 residues. Germline CDR1 and CDR2: SGHDN and FVKESK. Combining the CDR3 with reference TRBV14 and TRBJ2-2 gives the whole variable domain EAGVTQFPSHSVIEKGQTVTLRCDPISGHDNLYWYRRVMGKEIKFLLHFVKESKQDESGMPNNRFLAERTGGTYSTLKVQPAELEDSGVYFCASSHTNDRGFTGELFFGEGSRLTVL.